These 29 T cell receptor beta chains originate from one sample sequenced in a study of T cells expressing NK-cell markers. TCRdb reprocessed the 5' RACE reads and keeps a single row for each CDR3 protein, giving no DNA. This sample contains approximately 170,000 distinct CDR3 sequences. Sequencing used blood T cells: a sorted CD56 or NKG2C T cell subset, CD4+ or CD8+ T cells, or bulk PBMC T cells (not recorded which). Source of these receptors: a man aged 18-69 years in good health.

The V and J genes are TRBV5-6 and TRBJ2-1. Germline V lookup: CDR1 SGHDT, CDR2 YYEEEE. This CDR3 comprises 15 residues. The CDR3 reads CASSLLGSKGNEQFF.

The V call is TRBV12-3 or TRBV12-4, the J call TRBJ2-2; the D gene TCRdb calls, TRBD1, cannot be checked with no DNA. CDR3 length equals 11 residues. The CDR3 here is CATGVGGELFF.

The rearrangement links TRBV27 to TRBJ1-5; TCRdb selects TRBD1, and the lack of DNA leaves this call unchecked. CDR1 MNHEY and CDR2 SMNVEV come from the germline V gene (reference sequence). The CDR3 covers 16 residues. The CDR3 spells CASTKGGGRSNQPQHF.

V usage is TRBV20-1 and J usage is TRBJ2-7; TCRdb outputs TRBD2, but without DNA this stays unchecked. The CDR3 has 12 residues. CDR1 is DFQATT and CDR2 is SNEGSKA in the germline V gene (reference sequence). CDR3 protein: CSASPRRYEQYF.

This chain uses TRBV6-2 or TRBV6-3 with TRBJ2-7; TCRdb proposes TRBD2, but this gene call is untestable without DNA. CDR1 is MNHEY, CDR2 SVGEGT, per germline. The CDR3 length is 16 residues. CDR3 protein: CASSYSSGWRAYEQYF.

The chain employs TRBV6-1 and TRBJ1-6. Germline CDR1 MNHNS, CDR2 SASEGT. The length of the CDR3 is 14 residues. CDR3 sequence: CASSDDIEGNPIHF.

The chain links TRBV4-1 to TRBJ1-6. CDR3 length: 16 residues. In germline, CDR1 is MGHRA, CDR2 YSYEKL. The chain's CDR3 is CASSRVFGREDSPLHF.

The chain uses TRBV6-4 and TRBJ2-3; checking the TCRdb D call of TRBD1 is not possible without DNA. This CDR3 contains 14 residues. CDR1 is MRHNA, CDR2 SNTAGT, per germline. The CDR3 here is CASSVAGGTDTQYF.

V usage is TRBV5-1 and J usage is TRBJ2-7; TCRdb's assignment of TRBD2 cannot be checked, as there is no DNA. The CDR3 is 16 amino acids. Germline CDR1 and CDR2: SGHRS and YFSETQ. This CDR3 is CASSREGGTSRGEQYF.

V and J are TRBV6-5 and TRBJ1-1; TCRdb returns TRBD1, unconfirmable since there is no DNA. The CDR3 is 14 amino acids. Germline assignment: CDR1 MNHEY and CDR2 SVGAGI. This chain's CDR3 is CASSLTGGDAEAFF.

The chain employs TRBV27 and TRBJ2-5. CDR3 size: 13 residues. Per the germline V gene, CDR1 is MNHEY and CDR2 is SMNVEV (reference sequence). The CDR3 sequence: CASSINRGETQYF.

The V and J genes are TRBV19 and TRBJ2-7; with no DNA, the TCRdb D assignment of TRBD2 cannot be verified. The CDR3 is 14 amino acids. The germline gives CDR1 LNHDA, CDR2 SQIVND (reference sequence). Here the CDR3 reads CASSIGSWRGEQYF.

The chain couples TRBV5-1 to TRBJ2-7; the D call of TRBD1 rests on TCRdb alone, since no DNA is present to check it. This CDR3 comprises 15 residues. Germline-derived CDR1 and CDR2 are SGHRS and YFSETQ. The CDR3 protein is CASSPKGRGTDEQYF. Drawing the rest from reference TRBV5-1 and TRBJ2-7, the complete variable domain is KAGVTQTPRYLIKTRGQQVTLSCSPISGHRSVSWYQQTPGQGLQFLFEYFSETQRNKGNFPGRFSGRQFSNSRSEMNVSTLELGDSALYLCASSPKGRGTDEQYFGPGTRLTVT.

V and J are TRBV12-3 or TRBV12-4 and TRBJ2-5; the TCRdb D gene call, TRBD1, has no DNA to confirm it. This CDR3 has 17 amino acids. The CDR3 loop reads CASSLVGRGQYEETQYF.

CDR3 residues: CASSYRTGHSFDNSPLHF. This rearrangement joins TRBV6-5 to TRBJ1-6. Germline values: CDR1 MNHEY, CDR2 SVGAGI. This CDR3 spans 18 amino acids.

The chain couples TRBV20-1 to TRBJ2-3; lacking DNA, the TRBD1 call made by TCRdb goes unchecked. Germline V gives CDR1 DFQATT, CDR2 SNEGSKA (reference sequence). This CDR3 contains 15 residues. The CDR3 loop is CSAAAGTGGLDTQYF.

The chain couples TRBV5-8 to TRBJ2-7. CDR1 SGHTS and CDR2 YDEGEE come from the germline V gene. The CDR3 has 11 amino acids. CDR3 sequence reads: CASSVIYEQYF.

The CDR3 is CASSIQGGTEAFF. The chain carries TRBV6-1 and TRBJ1-1; as DNA is missing, the TRBD1 call by TCRdb cannot be tested. CDR1 MNHNS and CDR2 SASEGT come from the germline V gene. The CDR3 sequence is 13 residues long.

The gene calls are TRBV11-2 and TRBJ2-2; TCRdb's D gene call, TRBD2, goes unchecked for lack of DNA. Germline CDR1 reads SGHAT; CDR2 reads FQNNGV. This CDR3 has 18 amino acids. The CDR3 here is CASSPGTSGDANTGELFF.

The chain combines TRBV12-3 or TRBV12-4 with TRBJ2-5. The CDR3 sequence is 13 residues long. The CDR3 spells CASTPTEWETQYF.

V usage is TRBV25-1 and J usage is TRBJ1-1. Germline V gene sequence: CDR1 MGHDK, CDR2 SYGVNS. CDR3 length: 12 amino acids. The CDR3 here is CASSEYGGTAFF. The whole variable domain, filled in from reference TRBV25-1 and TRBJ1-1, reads EADIYQTPRYLVIGTGKKITLECSQTMGHDKMYWYQQDPGMELHLIHYSYGVNSTEKGDLSSESTVSRIRTEHFPLTLESARPSHTSQYLCASSEYGGTAFFGQGTRLTVV.

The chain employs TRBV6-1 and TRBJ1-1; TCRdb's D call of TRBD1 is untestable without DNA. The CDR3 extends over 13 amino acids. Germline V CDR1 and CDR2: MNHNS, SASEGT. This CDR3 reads CASRDTMNTEAFF.

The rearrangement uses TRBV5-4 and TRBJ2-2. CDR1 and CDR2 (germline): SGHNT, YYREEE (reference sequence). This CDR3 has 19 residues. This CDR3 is CASSLAEAGDVGYTGELFF.

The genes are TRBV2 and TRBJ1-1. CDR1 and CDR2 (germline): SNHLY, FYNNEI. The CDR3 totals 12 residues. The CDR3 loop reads CASGQGYTEAFF.

The CDR3 loop is CASKTGSGTGELFF. This chain links TRBV13 with TRBJ2-2; absent DNA, TCRdb's TRBD1 call cannot be checked. The length of the CDR3 is 14 residues. In germline, CDR1 is PRHDT, CDR2 FYEKMQ (reference sequence).

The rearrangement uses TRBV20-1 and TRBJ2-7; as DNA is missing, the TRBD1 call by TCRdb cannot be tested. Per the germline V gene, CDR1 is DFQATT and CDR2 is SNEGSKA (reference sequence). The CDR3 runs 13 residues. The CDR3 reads CSASTGVYGEQYF.

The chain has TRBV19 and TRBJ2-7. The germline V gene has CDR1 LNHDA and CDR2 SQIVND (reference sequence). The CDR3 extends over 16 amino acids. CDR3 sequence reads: CASSIGGSYSGNEQYF.

The CDR3 sequence: CASSLGLKRAKLFF. This chain uses TRBV9 with TRBJ1-4. Germline CDR1 reads SGDLS; CDR2 reads YYNGEE. This CDR3 comprises 14 residues.

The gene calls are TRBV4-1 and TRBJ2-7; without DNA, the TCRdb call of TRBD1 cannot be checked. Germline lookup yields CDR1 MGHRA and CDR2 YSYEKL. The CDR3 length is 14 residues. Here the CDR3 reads CASSQGPTGDEQYF.